The clone carrying this T cell receptor beta chain was observed at least ten times. Its specificity is not known. TCR beta CDR3 regions were amplified from RNA transcripts. RT-PCR in the first round (using the HTBI primer set) targeted the TCR CDR3. MiXCR, applied by TCRdb to the multiplex PCR reads, yields one record per CDR3 protein. Of 550,000 to 800,000 distinct CDR3 sequences listed, approximately 15% were seen once; the top ten hold roughly a sixth. The sample belongs to a study of T cells in Graves' hyperthyroidism and ophthalmopathy. Notes on the study in general: The model made its ophthalmopathy prediction, and onset followed a median approximately 6.5 months later.

Absence of ophthalmopathy progression within 18 months defined stable Graves' hyperthyroidism. Diagnostic decisions used clinical symptoms, serum thyroxine and TRAb, thyroid ultrasound and orbital computed tomography. The CDR3 length is 15 residues. The germline V and J ends were trimmed by 3 bases and 0 bases, with 9 bases remaining between them. Germline loops: CDR1 MDHEN, CDR2 SYDVKM. The source of this sequence is a man over 45 with Graves' hyperthyroidism. The sample consisted of blood. This chain uses TRBV28 with TRBJ1-5, with D perhaps matching TRBD1 (6 bases). The CDR3 protein is CASSFLQGSNQPQHF. CDR3 bases: TGTGCCAGCAGTTTCTTACAGGGTAGCAATCAGCCCCAGCATTTT.